A single sample is the source of the 30 T cell receptor beta chains below, sequenced in a study of blood T cells in healthy people across ages. Then a second PCR, running about 7 to 11 cycles, was carried out with a sample-barcoded 5' primer and a J-beta primer mix. TCRdb re-called the 5' RACE reads through MiXCR, storing one row per CDR3 protein. The data hold roughly 1,800,000 distinct CDR3 sequences, with around half observed a single time. Sequencing was performed on blood. Receptor source: a woman between 40 and 50 years old in good health.

This clonotype was seen only a few times. The chain is built from TRBV6-2 or TRBV6-3 and TRBJ2-7; no reliable D call. TRBJ2-5 explains the end of the DNA better; the J call may be wrong. The V gene's germline CDR1 is MNHEY and CDR2 SVGEGT. This CDR3 is built from 14 residues. This CDR3 reads CASSHPSRQETQYF. The CDR3 nucleotides read TGTGCCAGTAGCCACCCGAGCCGCCAAGAGACCCAGTACTTC.

The genes are TRBV6-5 and TRBJ2-4; TRBD1 aligns across 12 bases. The germline V gene encodes CDR1 MNHEY and CDR2 SVGAGI. The V segment lost 6 bases and the J segment 8 bases; nucleotides outside the gene matches: 5. The CDR3 loop spans 14 amino acids. The CDR3 DNA sequence: TGTGCCAGCAGCCAGGGACAGGGGGCATACATTCAGTACTTC. Protein: CASSQGQGAYIQYF.

This chain links TRBV19 with TRBJ1-4; TRBD1 aligns across 7 bases. J was trimmed by 8 bases and V by 7 bases; bases with no gene match: 10. Germline V gene data show CDR1 as LNHDA and CDR2 as SQIVND (reference sequence). The CDR3 runs to 14 residues. The CDR3 loop reads CASTDQGGFEKLFF. CDR3 DNA sequence: TGTGCCAGTACCGACCAGGGGGGTTTCGAAAAACTGTTTTTT.

The V gene is TRBV6-5, the J gene TRBJ1-4; no firm D call. Germline V CDR1 and CDR2: MNHEY, SVGAGI. This CDR3 is built from 13 residues. Trimming pared 5 bases from V and 4 bases from J, leaving 8 bases between. CDR3 bases: TGTGCCAGCAGTACGACGGTTAATGAAAAACTGTTTTTT. Translated, it gives CASSTTVNEKLFF.

The chain employs TRBV7-2 and TRBJ1-4; unclear D gene. CDR3 length: 14 amino acids. V lost 7 bases and J 5 bases, leaving 14 bases between the germline ends. Germline CDR1 is SGHTA and CDR2 is FQGNSA. Here the CDR3 reads CASTNRAFNEKLFF. CDR3 nucleotide sequence: TGTGCCAGCACCAACCGCGCGTTCAATGAAAAACTGTTTTTT.

This chain links TRBV20-1 with TRBJ1-1; D gene uncertain. Germline loops: CDR1 DFQATT, CDR2 SNEGSKA (reference sequence). CDR3 size: 14 residues. Trimming took off 4 bases at V and 3 bases at J, with 15 bases between the two ends. Here the CDR3 reads CSAIPTAGYTEAFF. The CDR3 region has the DNA TGCAGTGCTATACCGACGGCGGGGTACACTGAAGCTTTCTTT.

This chain uses TRBV11-2 with TRBJ2-5; D is ambiguous. The CDR3 runs 13 residues. V was pared by 7 bases and J by 2 bases, with 11 bases between. The germline V gene encodes CDR1 SGHAT and CDR2 FQNNGV. CDR3 in DNA: TGTGCCAGCACCAGATGGGAACAAGAGACCCAGTACTTC. This encodes CASTRWEQETQYF.

This clonotype was recorded once. The chain recombines TRBV18 with TRBJ2-7; no clear D. The germline CDR1 and CDR2 sequences are KGHSH and LQKENI. The CDR3 has 13 residues. The V and J ends lost 0 bases and 7 bases respectively, with 10 bases between them. The CDR3 DNA follows: TGTGCCAGCTCACCACCTTCGGTCAATGAGCAGTACTTC. Encoded protein: CASSPPSVNEQYF.

The rearrangement uses TRBV7-2 and TRBJ2-1; 7 bases match TRBD1. Near its end, the DNA agrees better with TRBJ2-7, so the J call may be wrong. There are 14 residues in the CDR3. Germline V gene lookup returns CDR1 SGHTA and CDR2 FQGNSA. The CDR3 spells CASSLDRTHNEQYF. The CDR3 coding sequence is TGTGCCAGCAGCTTGGACAGGACCCACAATGAGCAGTACTTC.

The V call is TRBV5-1, the J call TRBJ2-5; D gene unclear. CDR1 and CDR2 (germline): SGHRS, YFSETQ. Trimming removed 4 bases at V and 0 bases at J, with 13 bases between. The CDR3 contains 15 residues. The CDR3 DNA follows: TGCGCCAGCAGCGGCCGGACGGCCTACCAAGAGACCCAGTACTTC. Translation gives CASSGRTAYQETQYF.

The chain employs TRBV15 and TRBJ1-4; D is perhaps TRBD1 (5 bases). Germline assignment: CDR1 LNHNV and CDR2 YYDKDF (reference sequence). CDR3 size: 14 residues. The ends were cut back, 0 bases at V and 8 bases at J, with 10 bases in the middle. CDR3 in amino acids: CATSRDRGLEKLFF. CDR3 sequence (DNA): TGTGCCACCAGCAGAGATAGGGGTTTAGAAAAACTGTTTTTT.

This clonotype was recorded at least ten times. This chain joins TRBV7-2 and TRBJ2-5, with D tentatively TRBD1 or TRBD2 (5 bases each). Trimming took 5 bases from V and 5 from J, leaving 15 bases between them. The CDR3 length is 14 residues. The germline V gene encodes CDR1 SGHTA and CDR2 FQGNSA. CDR3 amino acids: CASSPQRGGETQYF. As DNA, the CDR3 is TGTGCCAGCAGCCCCCAGAGGGGCGGTGAGACCCAGTACTTC.

The chain combines TRBV6-1 with TRBJ1-5, with D tentatively TRBD1 (5 bases). In germline, CDR1 is MNHNS, CDR2 SASEGT. The CDR3 contains 15 residues. Trimming removed 7 bases from V and 0 bases from J, with 13 bases in between. The CDR3 nucleotides are TGTGCCAGCAATCAGGACGGGGCTAGCAATCAGCCCCAGCATTTT. Translation gives CASNQDGASNQPQHF.

CDR3 sequence reads: CASSYGHDYEQYF. The CDR3, as DNA: TGTGCCAGCAGTTACGGACATGACTACGAGCAGTACTTC. V and J are TRBV6-2 or TRBV6-3 and TRBJ2-7, with a tentative D call TRBD1 (5 bases). The V gene's germline CDR1 is MNHEY and CDR2 SVGEGT. This CDR3 spans 13 amino acids. Deletions cut 2 bases from V and 3 bases from J, with 8 bases between.

This clonotype has only a few counts. The chain carries TRBV6-2 or TRBV6-3 and TRBJ2-7, with D possibly matching TRBD1 (5 bases). This CDR3 has 15 residues. The ends were cut back, 6 bases at V and 3 bases at J, with 18 bases in the middle. Germline V lookup: CDR1 MNHEY, CDR2 SVGEGT. This CDR3 reads CASSPHLGDVYEQYF. CDR3 in DNA: TGTGCCAGCAGCCCTCACCTAGGGGATGTCTACGAGCAGTACTTC.

V gene TRBV20-1 combines with J gene TRBJ2-3; 12 bases agree with TRBD1. Losses at the gene ends were 7 bases for V and 5 bases for J; bases not matched to a gene: 7. The CDR3 runs 14 residues. Germline-derived CDR1 and CDR2 are DFQATT and SNEGSKA (reference sequence). CDR3 in DNA: TGCAGTGGCCCGGGACAGGGGGCCGTAGATACGCAGTATTTT. This encodes CSGPGQGAVDTQYF.

This clonotype has ten or more counts. This chain joins TRBV7-2 and TRBJ2-1, with TRBD2 matching over 8 bases. CDR3 length: 15 amino acids. From germline, CDR1 is SGHTA and CDR2 FQGNSA. J lost 4 bases, V lost 5 bases, and 7 bases had no gene match. Here the CDR3 DNA reads TGTGCCAGCAGCCGGAGCGGGGGACAATACAATGAGCAGTTCTTC. This codes for CASSRSGGQYNEQFF.

The V and J genes are TRBV18 and TRBJ2-7; 7 bases line up with TRBD2. With the DNA end fitting TRBJ2-5 better, the J assignment may be wrong. The CDR3 contains 16 residues. Germline CDR1 and CDR2: KGHSH and LQKENI. The CDR3 DNA follows: TGTGCCAGCTCACCCCGGACTAGTCCTCGATCTGGGACCCAGTACTTC. This encodes CASSPRTSPRSGTQYF.

This clonotype was detected only a few times. The CDR3 is CSVGPGGGTDTQYF. CDR3 nucleotide sequence: TGCAGCGTGGGACCGGGGGGCGGAACAGATACGCAGTATTTT. V gene TRBV29-1 combines with J gene TRBJ2-3; TRBD2 is a possible D gene (7 bases). Looked up from germline, CDR1 is SQVTM and CDR2 is ANQGSEA. V was pared by 6 bases and J by 3 bases, with 16 bases between. The CDR3 sequence is 14 residues long.

The V call is TRBV7-9, the J call TRBJ2-1, with TRBD2 identical over 11 bases. With V trimmed by 9 bases and J by 8 bases, 6 bases remained unmatched. The CDR3 extends over 13 amino acids. CDR1 is SEHNR and CDR2 is FQNEAQ in the germline V gene (reference sequence). The DNA for the CDR3 is TGTGCCAGAACTAGCGGGGGTTACGATGAGCAGTTCTTC. It codes for CARTSGGYDEQFF.

The chain has TRBV5-5 and TRBJ2-5, with D unresolved. Trimming removed 0 bases at V and 2 bases at J, with 11 bases between. The CDR3 spans 15 residues. Per germline, CDR1 SGHKS and CDR2 YYEKEE (reference sequence). The CDR3 sequence is CASSLEGAKQETQYF. The CDR3 DNA follows: TGTGCCAGCAGCTTGGAGGGCGCTAAGCAAGAGACCCAGTACTTC.

This chain connects TRBV15 to TRBJ2-5, with TRBD1 matching 7 bases. Germline trimming cut 3 bases from V and 5 bases from J; bases unmatched to any gene: 9. The CDR3 extends over 15 amino acids. From germline, CDR1 is LNHNV and CDR2 YYDKDF (reference sequence). As DNA, the CDR3 is TGTGCCACCAGCAGGAGGGACAGTGGCTTGGAGACCCAGTACTTC. Translation gives CATSRRDSGLETQYF.

This rearrangement joins TRBV25-1 to TRBJ1-2; 12 bases match TRBD1. The CDR3 has 16 amino acids. Germline CDR1 and CDR2: MGHDK and SYGVNS. Unmatched junction bases numbered 6, after V lost 3 bases and J lost 4 bases. CDR3 in amino acids: CASSEMPGQGAYGYTF. The CDR3 DNA reads as TGTGCCAGCAGTGAGATGCCGGGACAGGGGGCCTATGGCTACACCTTC.

This chain joins TRBV5-6 and TRBJ2-1; 8 bases match TRBD2. Germline-derived CDR1 and CDR2 are SGHDT and YYEEEE. This CDR3 spans 16 amino acids. V lost 4 bases, J lost 9 bases, and 15 bases stayed unmatched. CDR3 amino acids: CASSRSSSSGLREQFF. The DNA of the CDR3 is TGTGCCAGCAGCCGTTCCAGTTCTAGCGGGTTACGTGAGCAGTTCTTC.

The chain recombines TRBV7-9 with TRBJ2-7; D is perhaps TRBD1 or TRBD2 (5 bases each). The length of the CDR3 is 14 residues. The germline V and J ends were trimmed by 4 bases and 7 bases, with 17 bases remaining between them. The germline gives CDR1 SEHNR, CDR2 FQNEAQ (reference sequence). The CDR3 spells CASSSRDPDREQYF. The CDR3 DNA follows: TGTGCCAGCAGCTCCCGGGACCCAGATAGGGAGCAGTACTTC.

The chain uses TRBV2 and TRBJ2-7; D is perhaps TRBD1 (6 bases). The V gene lost 3 bases and the J gene lost 3 bases, with 18 bases spanning the gap. Per the germline V gene, CDR1 is SNHLY and CDR2 is FYNNEI. The CDR3 is 16 amino acids. The CDR3 spells CASSDFTQGINYEQYF. DNA of the CDR3: TGTGCCAGCAGTGATTTCACCCAGGGGATCAACTACGAGCAGTACTTC.

The rearrangement joins TRBV20-1 to TRBJ2-7; 7 bases map to TRBD1. The CDR3 consists of 14 residues. CDR1 is DFQATT, CDR2 SNEGSKA, per germline (reference sequence). V lost 2 bases, J lost 5 bases, and 9 bases stayed unmatched. DNA for the CDR3: TGCAGTGCTAGACGCGGCAGGGGGACCGACGAGCAGTACTTC. As protein: CSARRGRGTDEQYF.

The gene calls are TRBV7-3 and TRBJ2-1; 9 nucleotides align to TRBD1. Trimming cost V 2 bases and J 5 bases; bases outside gene matches: 4. In germline, CDR1 is SGHTA, CDR2 FQGTGA. This CDR3 has 15 residues. The CDR3 nucleotides read TGTGCCAGCAGCTTAGACAGGGGGACCCACAATGAGCAGTTCTTC. Its translation: CASSLDRGTHNEQFF.

The V gene is TRBV18, the J gene TRBJ2-7; 12 positions match TRBD1. Germline V gene data show CDR1 as KGHSH and CDR2 as LQKENI. The CDR3 has 15 residues. V was pared by 7 bases and J by 6 bases, with 10 bases of the junction left unmatched. In DNA form, the CDR3 reads TGTGCCAGCTTACAACACGGGACAGGGGGCTTCGAGCAGTACTTC. Protein sequence: CASLQHGTGGFEQYF.

Comments on this clonotype: At one of its ends the junction is not consistent with the germline gene, which may arise from a read error. This chain links TRBV20-1 with TRBJ2-5; 8 bases fit TRBD2. The CDR3 contains 16 residues. CDR1 is DFQATT and CDR2 is SNEGSKA in the germline V gene (reference sequence). The CDR3 DNA reads TGCAGTGCTGGAGAGGTGGTAGCGGGGTACCAAGAGACCCAGTACTTC. Protein product: CSAGEVVAGYQETQYF.